This TCR beta chain was obtained from a study of CD8 T cells in Susac syndrome. A quantity of about 0.5 to 1 ug RNA underwent reverse transcription using random hexamers. In TCRdb, the immunoSEQ multiplex PCR reads were re-called with MiXCR into one record per CDR3 protein. The data contain 65,000 to 80,000 distinct CDR3 sequences, over 75% of them singletons. With regard to this clonotype: Its antigen is not identified.

Germline V gene lookup returns CDR1 SGDLS and CDR2 YYNGEE. The CDR3 sequence is 12 residues long. V shed 4 bases and J shed 8 bases, with 12 bases lying between them. Study observations and caveats: The study recognized that the number of individuals in its TCR sequencing and HLA analysis was relatively small.

Sequencing was done on a sample of CD8+ T cells from PBMCs. The TCR originated in a human donor with multiple sclerosis. The V and J genes are TRBV9 and TRBJ1-1; D is unclear. CDR3 nucleotide sequence: TGTGCCAGCAGCTCACTGTCGGGAGAAGCTTTCTTT. Translation: CASSSLSGEAFF.